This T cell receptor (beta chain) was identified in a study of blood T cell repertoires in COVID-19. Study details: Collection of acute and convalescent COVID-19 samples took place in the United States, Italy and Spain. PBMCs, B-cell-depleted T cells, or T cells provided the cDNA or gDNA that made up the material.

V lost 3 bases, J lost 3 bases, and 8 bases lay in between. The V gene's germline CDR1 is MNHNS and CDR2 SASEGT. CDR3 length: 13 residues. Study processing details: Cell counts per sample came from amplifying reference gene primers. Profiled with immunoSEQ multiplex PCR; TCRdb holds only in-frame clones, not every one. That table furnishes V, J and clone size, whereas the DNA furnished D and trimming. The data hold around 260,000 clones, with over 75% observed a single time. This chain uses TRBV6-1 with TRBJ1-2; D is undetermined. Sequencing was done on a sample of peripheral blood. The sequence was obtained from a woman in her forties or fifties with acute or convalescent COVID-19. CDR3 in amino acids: CASSEFNYYGYTF. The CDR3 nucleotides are TGTGCCAGCAGTGAGTTCAACTACTATGGCTACACCTTC.